Shown below are 3 T cell receptor beta chains from a single sample sequenced in a study of blood T cell repertoires in COVID-19. TCRdb's copy holds only in-frame clones and misses some; the assay was immunoSEQ multiplex PCR. Here the sample spans around 97,000 clones, about four fifths being singletons. Material: peripheral blood. Source of these receptors: a human donor in a cohort sampled during active COVID-19.

V usage is TRBV3-1 (or the pseudogene TRBV3-2) and J usage is TRBJ2-5, with 10 nucleotides matching TRBD2. Germline-derived CDR1 and CDR2 are LGHDT and YNNKEL (reference sequence). Trimming at V came to 5 bases and at J to 5 bases, leaving 14 bases not matched to a gene. This CDR3 spans 17 amino acids. This chain's CDR3 is CASSYQRGGILRETQYF. In DNA form, the CDR3 reads TGTGCCAGCAGCTACCAGCGGGGGGGCATCTTACGGGAGACCCAGTACTTC.

The genes are TRBV2 and TRBJ2-7, with a tentative D call TRBD2 (6 bases). The CDR3 length is 15 residues. The V end lost 8 bases, the J end lost 0 bases, and 17 bases lay between the germline ends. Germline V gene sequence: CDR1 SNHLY, CDR2 FYNNEI. In DNA, the CDR3 is TGTGCCAGCTCTGGGATGGGGGGAAGCTCCTACGAGCAGTACTTC. Translation gives CASSGMGGSSYEQYF.

The chain carries TRBV5-1 and TRBJ1-2; D might be TRBD1 (5 bases). Per germline, CDR1 SGHRS and CDR2 YFSETQ. The CDR3 covers 14 residues. Trimming took off 4 bases at V and 4 bases at J, with 14 bases between the two ends. The CDR3 loop is CASSPGGVTYGYTF. The CDR3 DNA reads as TGCGCCAGCAGCCCAGGAGGGGTGACCTATGGCTACACCTTC.